The 14 T cell receptor beta chains reported below all come from one sample, sequenced in a study of shared clonotypes between healthy human individuals. Sequencing used immunoSEQ multiplex PCR; TCRdb keeps in-frame clones, though not all of them. This sample has over a million clones, with around 97% found just once. Source material: naive CD4+ T cells sorted from blood. As for subset: CD45RA+ positively selected. These receptors all stem from a man aged 30 to 45 in good health.

With respect to this clone: Other DNA sequences in this specimen translate into the identical CDR3. J is TRBJ2-3 and V is TRBV5-6; 8 bases map to TRBD1. Germline CDR1 SGHDT, CDR2 YYEEEE. V shed 0 bases and J 1 base; nucleotides not matched to a gene: 1. CDR3 length: 15 residues. The CDR3 sequence: CASSLGGQGTDTQYF. Here the CDR3 DNA reads TGTGCCAGCAGCTTGGGGGGACAGGGCACAGATACGCAGTATTTT.

The CDR3: CASSLNGDTGELFF. DNA of the CDR3: TGTGCCAGCAGTCTCAACGGGGACACCGGGGAGCTGTTTTTT. The chain has TRBV27 and TRBJ2-2, with D possibly TRBD2 on 5 matching bases. Germline CDR1 and CDR2: MNHEY and SMNVEV (reference sequence). This CDR3 is built from 14 residues. V lost 5 bases, J lost 3 bases, and 10 bases lay in between.

With regard to this clone: Other DNA sequences in this specimen translate into the identical CDR3. The rearrangement links TRBV27 to TRBJ2-1; TRBD2 is a possible D gene (5 bases). The CDR3 length is 13 residues. Germline V gives CDR1 MNHEY, CDR2 SMNVEV (reference sequence). The V end lost 6 bases, the J end lost 1 base, and 7 bases lay between the germline ends. The CDR3 DNA is TGTGCCAGCAGGAGGGATTCCTACAATGAGCAGTTCTTC. As protein: CASRRDSYNEQFF.

V usage is TRBV29-1 and J usage is TRBJ1-1, with a tentative D call TRBD1 (6 bases). Germline lookup yields CDR1 SQVTM and CDR2 ANQGSEA. V dropped 0 bases and J dropped 6 bases, with 14 bases sitting between them. This CDR3 comprises 14 residues. CDR3 sequence (DNA): TGCAGCGTTGAAGAGCTACAGGGCATCGCTGAAGCTTTCTTT. This gives the protein CSVEELQGIAEAFF.

This rearrangement joins TRBV10-3 to TRBJ2-3, with TRBD2 matching over 12 bases. This CDR3 contains 14 residues. Germline assignment: CDR1 ENHRY and CDR2 SYGVKD. Trimming removed 10 bases from V and 4 bases from J; junction bases left unmatched: 6. DNA of the CDR3: TGTGCCACCTCTAGCGGGAGGGTTGCAGATACGCAGTATTTT. This encodes CATSSGRVADTQYF.

This clone was detected only once. The V call is TRBV4-1, the J call TRBJ2-3; TRBD2 matches at 13 bases. The CDR3 totals 18 residues. Trimming removed 6 bases from V and 3 bases from J; junction bases left unmatched: 12. Germline CDR1 is MGHRA and CDR2 is YSYEKL. CDR3 protein: CASSHLRTSGSRTDTQYF. The DNA for the CDR3 is TGCGCCAGCAGTCATCTCCGGACTAGCGGGAGTAGAACAGATACGCAGTATTTT.

CDR3 in DNA: TGTGCCAGCACCAGGGCCATAGCCTACGAGCAGTACTTC. This sequence encodes CASTRAIAYEQYF. The chain employs TRBV2 and TRBJ2-7, with D possibly being TRBD1 (5 bases). V was pared by 7 bases and J by 2 bases, with 12 bases between. The CDR3 sequence is 13 residues long. The germline gives CDR1 SNHLY, CDR2 FYNNEI.

This clone was detected only once. CDR3 nucleotides: TGCAGTGCTAGAGATTGGTATGGCTACACCTTC. Its translation is CSARDWYGYTF. V is TRBV20-1 and J is TRBJ1-2; D unresolved. CDR3 length: 11 amino acids. CDR1 and CDR2 from the germline V gene are DFQATT and SNEGSKA (reference sequence). V lost 0 bases to trimming and J lost 5 bases, with 4 bases between them.

The chain uses TRBV9 and TRBJ1-2, with TRBD1 identical over 7 bases. Germline CDR1 reads SGDLS; CDR2 reads YYNGEE. Unmatched junction bases numbered 5, after V lost 4 bases and J lost 2 bases. The CDR3 totals 14 residues. The CDR3 sequence is CASSRQGQNYGYTF. Written as DNA, the CDR3 is TGTGCCAGCAGCAGACAGGGACAGAACTATGGCTACACCTTC.

This CDR3 reads CASSVGGQGRNTEAFF. Written as DNA, the CDR3 is TGTGCCAGCAGCGTAGGGGGCCAGGGTAGGAACACTGAAGCTTTCTTT. V and J are TRBV9 and TRBJ1-1; tentatively, D is TRBD1 (5 bases). The V gene's germline CDR1 is SGDLS and CDR2 YYNGEE. V lost 0 bases, J lost 1 base, and 13 bases lay in between. The CDR3 extends over 16 amino acids. The variable domain in full, completed from reference TRBV9 and TRBJ1-1, reads DSGVTQTPKHLITATGQRVTLRCSPRSGDLSVYWYQQSLDQGLQFLIQYYNGEERAKGNILERFSAQQFPDLHSELNLSSLELGDSALYFCASSVGGQGRNTEAFFGQGTRLTVV.

Written as DNA, the CDR3 is TGTGCCAGCACCGCAAGGGGGAATCAGCCCCAGCATTTT. Amino acids: CASTARGNQPQHF. This rearrangement joins TRBV2 to TRBJ1-5; maybe TRBD1 (6 bases). The V end was cut by 7 bases, the J end by 4 bases, with 11 bases between. CDR1 is SNHLY, CDR2 FYNNEI, per germline. There are 13 residues in the CDR3.

This rearrangement joins TRBV5-6 to TRBJ2-7, with D unclear. There are 17 residues in the CDR3. Germline CDR1 is SGHDT and CDR2 is YYEEEE. V was clipped by 5 bases and J by 0 bases, with 21 bases between them. CDR3 nucleotides: TGTGCCAGCAGACCTTACGGGCGTAGTCTGTTCTCCTACGAGCAGTACTTC. It encodes CASRPYGRSLFSYEQYF.

The chain employs TRBV4-1 and TRBJ2-1; D uncertain. This CDR3 is built from 13 residues. Germline assignment: CDR1 MGHRA and CDR2 YSYEKL. With 2 bases removed from V and 5 bases from J, the gap between germline ends came to 7 bases. The CDR3 protein is CASSQNPHNEQFF. In DNA form, the CDR3 reads TGCGCCAGCAGCCAAAACCCACACAATGAGCAGTTCTTC.

This clone has a single count. The rearrangement joins TRBV5-6 to TRBJ2-7; maybe TRBD1 (6 bases). Germline V gene sequence: CDR1 SGHDT, CDR2 YYEEEE. The CDR3 sequence is 13 residues long. V was cut by 7 bases and J by 0 bases, with 11 bases left in between. CDR3 nucleotide sequence: TGTGCCAGCCAAACAGGGCCCTCCTACGAGCAGTACTTC. Translated: CASQTGPSYEQYF.